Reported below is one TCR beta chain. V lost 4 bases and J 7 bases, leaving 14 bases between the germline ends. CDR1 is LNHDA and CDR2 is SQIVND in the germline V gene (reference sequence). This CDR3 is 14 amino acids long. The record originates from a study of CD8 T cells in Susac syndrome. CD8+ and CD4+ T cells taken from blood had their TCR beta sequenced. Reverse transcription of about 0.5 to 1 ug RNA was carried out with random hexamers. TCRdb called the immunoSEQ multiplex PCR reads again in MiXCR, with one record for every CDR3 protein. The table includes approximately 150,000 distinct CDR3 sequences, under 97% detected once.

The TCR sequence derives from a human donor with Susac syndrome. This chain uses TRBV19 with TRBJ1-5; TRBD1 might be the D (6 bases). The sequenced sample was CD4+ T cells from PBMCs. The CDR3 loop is CASSTRRQGQPQHF. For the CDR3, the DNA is TGTGCCAGTAGTACGCGTAGGCAGGGGCAGCCCCAGCATTTT.